What follows is one T cell receptor beta chain and its context. Its specificity is unknown. The time point: week 35, safety follow-up. Vaccination used 300 ug of mutant IDH1 20-mer peptide per dose, with topical imiquimod. New WHO grade 3 or 4 IDH1-mutant, ATRX-lost astrocytomas were present in all donors. This sample stems from a study of a mutant IDH1 vaccine in newly diagnosed glioma. Study context: Onset of vaccination occurred 4-6 weeks following radiotherapy alone, or with temozolomide cycles.

Here immunoSEQ multiplex PCR was the method, and the copy in TCRdb shows in-frame clones only, minus some. The top ten hold 3.5% to 4.5% of the sample, which has 60,000 or so clones, around 80% seen once. The TCR sequence derives from a man aged 25 to 40 with glioma. Sequenced here: PBMCs, sampled from a glioma patient whose treatment included an IDH1 peptide vaccine.

The CDR3 loop is CASREGTAYEQYF. In DNA form, the CDR3 reads TGCGCCAGCAGAGAAGGGACCGCCTACGAGCAGTACTTC. The genes are TRBV10-2 and TRBJ2-7; the D call may be TRBD1 or TRBD2 (5 bases each). The CDR3 loop spans 13 amino acids. Between the trimmed V and J ends, which lost 6 bases and 2 bases, there was a span of 11 bases. Germline CDR1 reads WSHSY; CDR2 reads SAAADI.